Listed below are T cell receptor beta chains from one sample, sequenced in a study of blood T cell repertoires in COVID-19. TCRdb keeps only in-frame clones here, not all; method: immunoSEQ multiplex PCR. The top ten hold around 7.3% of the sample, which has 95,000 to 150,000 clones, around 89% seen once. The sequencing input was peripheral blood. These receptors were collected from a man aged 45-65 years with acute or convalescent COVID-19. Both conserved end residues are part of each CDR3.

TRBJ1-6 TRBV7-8 CASSLSHAGSSYNSPLHF
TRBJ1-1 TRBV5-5 CASSLSTGGMNTEAFF
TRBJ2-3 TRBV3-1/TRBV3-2 CASSHRTSLSTDTQYF
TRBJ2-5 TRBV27 CASSSLGTAQETQYF
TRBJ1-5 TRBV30 CAWSQNNQPQHF
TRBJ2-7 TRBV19 CASSINSGSSYEQYF
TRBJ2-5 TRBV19 CASSNLRWETQYF
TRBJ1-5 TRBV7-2 CASSLVGTNQPQHF
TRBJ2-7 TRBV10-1 CASSPSDRGLGQYF
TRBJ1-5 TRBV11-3 CAKPGKPQHF
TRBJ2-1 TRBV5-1 CASSLRLAGVNEQFF
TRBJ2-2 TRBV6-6 CASSGGLAVGPGELFF